This T cell receptor (beta chain) was sequenced in a study of regulatory T cells in long-lasting Graves disease. This clonotype occurred many times. Its specificity is unknown. CDR3-region Arm-PCR and iRepertoire HTBI primers produced the TCR beta libraries. In the original workflow: The study identified 50 to 70 TRBV and around 15 TRBJ segments across samples. Using its own MiXCR run on the multiplex PCR reads, TCRdb lists one record per CDR3 protein. These V and J calls are TCRdb output, not the study's own analysis. The sample includes 350,000 to 550,000 distinct CDR3 sequences, roughly 15% of them seen just once. V was trimmed by 3 bases and J by 4 bases, leaving 9 bases between them. The CDR3 loop spans 13 amino acids. Per the germline V gene, CDR1 is SNHLY and CDR2 is FYNNEI. Time point defined: newly diagnosed GD, antithyroid drugs for less than 3 months. The TCR library was prepared using RNA isolated from PBMCs. It was American Thyroid Association guidelines that determined Graves' disease diagnosis.

Study-level points and caveats: The study found lower TCR diversity in persistent Graves' patients than in newly diagnosed ones. Rather than thyroid tissue, only peripheral blood underwent study.

The sample was also reused in another study, on T cells in Graves' hyperthyroidism and ophthalmopathy.

This receptor was identified in a woman aged 18 to 35 with Graves disease. The genes are TRBV2 and TRBJ1-1; D uncertain. Sequenced here: peripheral blood mononuclear cells (PBMCs), sampled at new diagnosis, from a patient treated with antithyroid drugs. In nucleotides, the CDR3 is TGTGCCAGCAGTGAGGGTTTGGGCACTGAAGCTTTCTTT. Protein: CASSEGLGTEAFF.